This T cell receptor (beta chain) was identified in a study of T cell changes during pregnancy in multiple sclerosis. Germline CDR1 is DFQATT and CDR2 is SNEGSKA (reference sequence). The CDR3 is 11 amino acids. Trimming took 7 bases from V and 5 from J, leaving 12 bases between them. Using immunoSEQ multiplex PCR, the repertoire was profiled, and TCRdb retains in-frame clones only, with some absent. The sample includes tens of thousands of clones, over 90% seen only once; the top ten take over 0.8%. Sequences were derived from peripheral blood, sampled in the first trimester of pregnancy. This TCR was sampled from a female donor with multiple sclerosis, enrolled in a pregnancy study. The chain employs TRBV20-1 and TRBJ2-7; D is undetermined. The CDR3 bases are TGCAGTGTGAAGCCCACGGACGAGCAGTACTTC. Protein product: CSVKPTDEQYF.